A single sample gave rise to the 22 T cell receptor beta chains below, sequenced in a study of blood T cell repertoires in COVID-19. Sequencing used immunoSEQ multiplex PCR; TCRdb keeps in-frame clones, though not all of them. This sample has 150,000 to 200,000 clones, with roughly 88% found just once. Sequenced: peripheral blood. These receptors originate from a man older than 75 with COVID-19, enrolled during active disease.

The V and J genes are TRBV2 and TRBJ2-2; possible D gene TRBD2, 6 bases. CDR3 size: 13 residues. Germline assignment: CDR1 SNHLY and CDR2 FYNNEI. V was trimmed by 6 bases and J by 3 bases, leaving 8 bases between them. The CDR3 nucleotides are TGTGCCAGCAGGGAGGGATACACCGGGGAGCTGTTTTTT. It codes for CASREGYTGELFF. Combining the CDR3 with reference TRBV2 and TRBJ2-2 gives the whole variable domain EPEVTQTPSHQVTQMGQEVILRCVPISNHLYFYWYRQILGQKVEFLVSFYNNEISEKSEIFDDQFSVERPDGSNFTLKIRSTKLEDSAMYFCASREGYTGELFFGEGSRLTVL.

The V call is TRBV6-2 or TRBV6-3, the J call TRBJ2-3; no definite D call. V was shortened by 2 bases and J by 6 bases, with 9 bases between the two germline ends. Germline V gene lookup returns CDR1 MNHEY and CDR2 SVGEGT. The CDR3 is 13 residues long. CDR3 coding DNA: TGTGCCAGCAGTTACCTCCACTGGGATACGCAGTATTTT. Its protein product is CASSYLHWDTQYF.

The V call is TRBV16, the J call TRBJ1-2; D is unresolved. There are 14 residues in the CDR3. Per germline, CDR1 KGHSY and CDR2 FQNENV. V was pared by 4 bases and J by 8 bases, with 17 bases between. The CDR3 bases are TGTGCCAGCAGCCCTACCACACAAGAGGGCGGCTACACCTTC. Translation gives CASSPTTQEGGYTF.

The chain is built from TRBV5-1 and TRBJ2-1, with TRBD2 matching 8 bases. Trimming took 3 bases from V and 2 from J; bases not matched to a gene: 4. This CDR3 comprises 15 residues. Germline V gives CDR1 SGHRS, CDR2 YFSETQ. For the CDR3, the DNA is TGCGCCAGCAGCTCGGGGGGGCAGGCCTACAATGAGCAGTTCTTC. Translated: CASSSGGQAYNEQFF.

The chain employs TRBV3-1 (or the pseudogene TRBV3-2) and TRBJ2-7; 8 nucleotides match TRBD1. Germline CDR1 LGHDT, CDR2 YNNKEL (reference sequence). CDR3 length: 13 amino acids. The junction had 3 bases not matched to a gene; V was cut back by 5 bases and J by 3 bases. Written as DNA, the CDR3 is TGTGCCAGCAGCTTCGGACAGGGCTACGAGCAGTACTTC. Translated: CASSFGQGYEQYF.

The gene calls are TRBV6-2 or TRBV6-3 and TRBJ1-1; tentative D call: TRBD1 (5 bases). There are 17 residues in the CDR3. CDR1 MNHEY and CDR2 SVGEGT come from the germline V gene. Trimming left V 0 bases short and J 2 bases short, with 16 bases between. CDR3 sequence reads: CASSYSNSQAANTEAFF. The CDR3 bases are TGTGCCAGCAGTTACTCGAATTCACAGGCGGCTAACACTGAAGCTTTCTTT.

The V gene is TRBV11-3, the J gene TRBJ2-5, with D hard to call. From germline, CDR1 is SGHNT and CDR2 YENEEA. The CDR3 runs 13 residues. The V gene lost 1 base and the J gene lost 5 bases, with 8 bases spanning the gap. The CDR3 loop is CASSLAAEETQYF. In nucleotides, the CDR3 is TGTGCCAGCAGCTTAGCCGCGGAGGAGACCCAGTACTTC.

The genes are TRBV19 and TRBJ1-2, with D possibly matching TRBD1 (6 bases). Trimming took off 8 bases at V and 4 bases at J, with 14 bases between the two ends. Germline CDR1 is LNHDA and CDR2 is SQIVND (reference sequence). The CDR3 consists of 13 residues. The CDR3 loop reads CASVNRVGYGYTF. Here the CDR3 DNA reads TGTGCCAGTGTCAACAGGGTCGGCTATGGCTACACCTTC. The full variable domain, in which reference TRBV19 and TRBJ1-2 provide the parts outside the CDR3, is DGGITQSPKYLFRKEGQNVTLSCEQNLNHDAMYWYRQDPGQGLRLIYYSQIVNDFQKGDIAEGYSVSREKKESFPLTVTSAQKNPTAFYLCASVNRVGYGYTFGSGTRLTVV.

The chain links TRBV5-5 to TRBJ2-2, with TRBD2 identical over 14 bases. CDR1 and CDR2 (germline): SGHKS, YYEKEE (reference sequence). The CDR3 consists of 16 residues. J gave up 5 bases and V 4 bases, and 4 bases lay outside the gene matches. CDR3 bases: TGTGCCAGCAGCACCCGACTAGCGGGGGGGACCGGGGAGCTGTTTTTT. As protein: CASSTRLAGGTGELFF.

This chain joins TRBV24-1 and TRBJ1-2; a weak D match, TRBD1 (6 bases). In germline, CDR1 is KGHDR, CDR2 SFDVKD. V was shortened by 3 bases and J by 3 bases, with 13 bases between the two germline ends. The CDR3 is 15 residues long. CDR3 nucleotide sequence: TGTGCCACCAGTGATCCCTACAGGGCTTACTATGGCTACACCTTC. Amino acid sequence: CATSDPYRAYYGYTF.

The rearrangement links TRBV3-1 (or the pseudogene TRBV3-2) to TRBJ2-3; no definite D call. The CDR3 spans 13 residues. Germline lookup yields CDR1 LGHDT and CDR2 YNNKEL (reference sequence). The germline V and J ends were trimmed by 3 bases and 2 bases, with 6 bases remaining between them. The CDR3 DNA is TGTGCCAGCAGCCAGAAGCCCACAGATACGCAGTATTTT. This sequence encodes CASSQKPTDTQYF.

This clone was detected only a few times. The chain joins TRBV12-5 to TRBJ2-2, with D tentatively TRBD1 (6 bases). Germline-derived CDR1 and CDR2 are LGHNT and FRNRAP. The CDR3 runs to 15 residues. The V gene lost 1 base and the J gene lost 0 bases, with 6 bases spanning the gap. The CDR3 DNA reads as TGTGCTAGTGGTTTGGGACAGGCGAACACCGGGGAGCTGTTTTTT. The encoded protein is CASGLGQANTGELFF.

The chain has TRBV5-1 and TRBJ1-1; D call uncertain. Per germline, CDR1 SGHRS and CDR2 YFSETQ. This CDR3 is 14 amino acids long. Trimming cost V 2 bases and J 5 bases, with 13 bases left between them. The CDR3 sequence is CASSLARGGTEAFF. CDR3 nucleotide sequence: TGCGCCAGCAGCTTAGCCCGGGGAGGAACTGAAGCTTTCTTT. Drawing the rest from reference TRBV5-1 and TRBJ1-1, the complete variable domain is KAGVTQTPRYLIKTRGQQVTLSCSPISGHRSVSWYQQTPGQGLQFLFEYFSETQRNKGNFPGRFSGRQFSNSRSEMNVSTLELGDSALYLCASSLARGGTEAFFGQGTRLTVV.

The chain has TRBV18 and TRBJ2-5; TRBD1 might be the D (6 bases). The CDR3 runs to 15 residues. Germline V gene data show CDR1 as KGHSH and CDR2 as LQKENI. V shed 3 bases and J shed 5 bases, with 16 bases lying between them. The CDR3 sequence: CASSPPKQGYETQYF. CDR3 nucleotide sequence: TGTGCCAGCTCACCGCCGAAACAGGGCTATGAGACCCAGTACTTC.

The rearrangement joins TRBV6-5 to TRBJ1-2; D is unresolved. The germline gives CDR1 MNHEY, CDR2 SVGAGI. Trimming pared 4 bases from V and 7 bases from J, leaving 7 bases between. CDR3 length: 11 amino acids. CDR3 in amino acids: CASSSPGGYTF. The CDR3 DNA follows: TGTGCCAGCAGTTCACCAGGTGGCTACACCTTC.

This clone has only one observation. The V call is TRBV6-1, the J call TRBJ1-1; 7 nucleotides align to TRBD1. The CDR3 contains 15 residues. V was clipped by 0 bases and J by 2 bases; unmatched bases: 3. CDR1 is MNHNS and CDR2 is SASEGT in the germline V gene. The CDR3 coding sequence is TGTGCCAGCAGTGAAGCGACAGGGTATAACACTGAAGCTTTCTTT. Amino acids: CASSEATGYNTEAFF.

The V gene is TRBV10-2, the J gene TRBJ2-5; TRBD2 is a possible D gene (6 bases). The CDR3 runs to 12 residues. The germline CDR1 and CDR2 sequences are WSHSY and SAAADI. The V gene lost 8 bases and the J gene lost 5 bases, with 12 bases spanning the gap. CDR3 bases: TGCGCCAGCGCGGCGGGACCGGAGACCCAGTACTTC. It codes for CASAAGPETQYF.

The chain employs TRBV7-2 and TRBJ2-7; 7 bases align to TRBD1. CDR1 SGHTA and CDR2 FQGNSA come from the germline V gene. J lost 0 bases, V lost 5 bases, and 1 base had no gene match. The CDR3 is 13 residues long. The CDR3 bases are TGTGCCAGCAGCAGGGGGCTCTCCTACGAGCAGTACTTC. It specifies CASSRGLSYEQYF.

This chain links TRBV2 with TRBJ2-7, with TRBD1 matching over 7 bases. The CDR3 totals 13 residues. J gave up 3 bases and V 6 bases, and 5 bases lay outside the gene matches. Germline CDR1 reads SNHLY; CDR2 reads FYNNEI. The CDR3 is CASSTGVGYEQYF. In DNA, the CDR3 is TGTGCCAGCAGCACAGGGGTGGGCTACGAGCAGTACTTC.

The chain combines TRBV9 with TRBJ2-7; 9 bases align to TRBD1. Unmatched junction bases numbered 5, after V lost 4 bases and J lost 6 bases. This CDR3 spans 13 amino acids. Germline V gene sequence: CDR1 SGDLS, CDR2 YYNGEE. CDR3 region: CASSPGQGSEQYF. CDR3 DNA sequence: TGTGCCAGCAGCCCGGGACAGGGCAGCGAGCAGTACTTC. The whole variable domain, remainder taken from reference TRBV9 and TRBJ2-7, is DSGVTQTPKHLITATGQRVTLRCSPRSGDLSVYWYQQSLDQGLQFLIQYYNGEERAKGNILERFSAQQFPDLHSELNLSSLELGDSALYFCASSPGQGSEQYFGPGTRLTVT.

This chain links TRBV6-5 with TRBJ1-5, with 9 bases aligning to TRBD1. Per germline, CDR1 MNHEY and CDR2 SVGAGI. The CDR3 has 16 amino acids. After removal of 4 bases from V and 5 bases from J, the junction contained 9 bases not matched to a gene. As DNA, the CDR3 is TGTGCCAGCAGTTTTCTCTCCCGGACAGGGGATCAGCCCCAGCATTTT. It translates to CASSFLSRTGDQPQHF.

The J gene is TRBJ1-1, the V gene TRBV5-1; no definite D call. V was trimmed by 4 bases and J by 7 bases, leaving 14 bases between them. This CDR3 is built from 13 residues. Germline V CDR1 and CDR2: SGHRS, YFSETQ. DNA of the CDR3: TGCGCCAGCAGCCTGGACCCGCAGGTTGAAGCTTTCTTT. It specifies CASSLDPQVEAFF.